This T cell receptor beta chain was retrieved from a study of shared clonotypes between healthy human individuals. Looked up from germline, CDR1 is SGHNT and CDR2 is YYREEE (reference sequence). V was clipped by 4 bases and J by 0 bases, with 8 bases between them. This CDR3 region has 14 residues. Here immunoSEQ multiplex PCR was the method, and the copy in TCRdb shows in-frame clones only, minus some. The sample has approximately 330,000 clones, around 79% seen once. This receptor was taken from a man aged 30 to 39 in good health. V gene TRBV5-4 combines with J gene TRBJ2-1; no firm D call. Sequenced material: memory CD4+ T cells sorted from blood. Subset indicated: CD45RA-negative fraction. In nucleotides, the CDR3 is TGTGCCAGCAGCCCAGAGAGCTCCTACAATGAGCAGTTCTTC. Amino acid sequence: CASSPESSYNEQFF. Combining the CDR3 with reference TRBV5-4 and TRBJ2-1 gives the whole variable domain ETGVTQSPTHLIKTRGQQVTLRCSSQSGHNTVSWYQQALGQGPQFIFQYYREEENGRGNFPPRFSGLQFPNYSSELNVNALELDDSALYLCASSPESSYNEQFFGPGTRLTVL.